A selection of T cell receptor beta chains follows, all from one sample in a study of identical twins. In TCRdb, the 5' RACE reads were re-called with MiXCR into one record per CDR3 protein. The sample consists of around 230,000 distinct CDR3 sequences, 6.5% of them appearing once. A further study also used this sample, focusing on T cells expressing NK-cell markers.

The sequenced material came from CD8+ T cells sorted from blood. The receptor set was obtained from a woman aged 18-29 years in good health. Each CDR3 is given with its conserved first and last residue. D genes are given only for firm matches. For some rows the clone size is stated as once, few or many, or as a class when expanded; others skip it.

CDR3: CASSTGQGRSYEQYF
DNA: TGCGCCAGCAGCACTGGACAGGGACGGTCCTACGAGCAGTACTTC
D: TRBD1
V: TRBV5-1
size: many
J: TRBJ2-7

CDR3: CASSYGRWQPQHF
DNA: TGTGCCAGCAGTTACGGGAGGTGGCAGCCCCAGCATTTT
D: -
V: TRBV6-5
size: -
J: TRBJ1-5

CDR3: CASSLGQGARAEAFF
DNA: TGTGCCAGCAGCTTAGGGCAGGGGGCGCGGGCTGAAGCTTTCTTT
D: TRBD1
V: TRBV7-9
size: few
J: TRBJ1-1

CDR3: CASSPYDSYNEQFF
DNA: TGTGCCAGCAGCCCGTACGACAGCTACAATGAGCAGTTCTTC
D: -
V: TRBV3-1
size: many
J: TRBJ2-1

CDR3: CASSEDRWGGRGGEQYF
DNA: TGTGCCAGCAGTGAAGATAGGTGGGGCGGCAGGGGAGGCGAGCAGTACTTC
D: -
V: TRBV6-1
size: few
J: TRBJ2-7

CDR3: CASTEIKGTRARDTEAFF
DNA: TGTGCCAGCACCGAGATTAAGGGGACGCGGGCGCGGGACACTGAAGCTTTCTTT
D: -
V: TRBV6-2/TRBV6-3
size: many
J: TRBJ1-1

CDR3: CASSFGQDNTGELFF
DNA: TGTGCCAGCAGTTTTGGACAGGATAACACCGGGGAGCTGTTTTTT
D: TRBD1
V: TRBV12-3/TRBV12-4
size: many
J: TRBJ2-2

CDR3: CATSRGGGNTEAFF
DNA: TGTGCCACCAGCAGAGGAGGGGGCAACACTGAAGCTTTCTTT
D: TRBD1
V: TRBV15
size: few
J: TRBJ1-1

CDR3: CASSFSPGREALYGYTF
DNA: TGTGCCAGCAGTTTTTCCCCAGGTCGGGAGGCCTTATATGGCTACACCTTC
D: -
V: TRBV12-3/TRBV12-4
size: many
J: TRBJ1-2

CDR3: CASSLDTNEQYF
DNA: TGTGCCAGCAGCTTAGATACAAACGAGCAGTACTTC
D: -
V: TRBV11-2
size: many
J: TRBJ2-7

CDR3: CASSPQGNGEKLFF
DNA: TGTGCCAGCAGCCCACAGGGAAACGGTGAAAAACTGTTTTTT
D: -
V: TRBV12-3/TRBV12-4
size: -
J: TRBJ1-4

CDR3: CASSLRSTYEQYF
DNA: TGCGCCAGCAGCTTGAGGAGTACCTACGAGCAGTACTTC
D: -
V: TRBV5-1
size: few
J: TRBJ2-7

CDR3: CASSFSGIGDTQYF
DNA: TGTGCCAGCAGTTTTAGCGGGATTGGAGATACGCAGTATTTT
D: TRBD2
V: TRBV27
size: few
J: TRBJ2-3

CDR3: CASSLAPAGGTSGELFF
DNA: TGTGCCAGCAGCTTAGCCCCAGCGGGGGGAACCAGCGGGGAGCTGTTTTTT
D: TRBD2
V: TRBV11-2
size: -
J: TRBJ2-2

CDR3: CASRPHMNTEAFF
DNA: TGTGCCAGTAGGCCGCACATGAACACTGAAGCTTTCTTT
D: -
V: TRBV19
size: few
J: TRBJ1-1